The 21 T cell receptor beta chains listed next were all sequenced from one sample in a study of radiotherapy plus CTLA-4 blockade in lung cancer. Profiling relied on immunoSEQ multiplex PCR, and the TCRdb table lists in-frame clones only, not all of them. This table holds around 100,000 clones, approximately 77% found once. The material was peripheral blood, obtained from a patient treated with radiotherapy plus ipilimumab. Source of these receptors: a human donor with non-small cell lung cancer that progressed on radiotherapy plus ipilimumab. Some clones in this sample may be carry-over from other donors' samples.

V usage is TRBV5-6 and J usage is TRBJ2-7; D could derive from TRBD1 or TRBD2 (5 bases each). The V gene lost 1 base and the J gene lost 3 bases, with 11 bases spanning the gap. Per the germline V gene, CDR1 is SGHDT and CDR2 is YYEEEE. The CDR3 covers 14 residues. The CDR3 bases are TGTGCCAGCAGCTTGTGGGGGATGGGCTACGAGCAGTACTTC. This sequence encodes CASSLWGMGYEQYF. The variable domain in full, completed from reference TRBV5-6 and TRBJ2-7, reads DAGVTQSPTHLIKTRGQQVTLRCSPKSGHDTVSWYQQALGQGPQFIFQYYEEEERQRGNFPDRFSGHQFPNYSSELNVNALLLGDSALYLCASSLWGMGYEQYFGPGTRLTVT.

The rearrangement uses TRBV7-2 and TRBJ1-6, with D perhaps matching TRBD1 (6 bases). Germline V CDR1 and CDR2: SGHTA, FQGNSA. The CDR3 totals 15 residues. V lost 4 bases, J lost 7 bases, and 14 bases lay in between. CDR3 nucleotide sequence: TGTGCCAGCAGCTCCAACAGGGTAGGGAATTCACCCCTCCACTTT. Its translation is CASSSNRVGNSPLHF. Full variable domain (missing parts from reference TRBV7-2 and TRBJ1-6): GAGVSQSPSNKVTEKGKDVELRCDPISGHTALYWYRQSLGQGLEFLIYFQGNSAPDKSGLPSDRFSAERTGGSVSTLTIQRTQQEDSAVYLCASSSNRVGNSPLHFGNGTRLTVT.

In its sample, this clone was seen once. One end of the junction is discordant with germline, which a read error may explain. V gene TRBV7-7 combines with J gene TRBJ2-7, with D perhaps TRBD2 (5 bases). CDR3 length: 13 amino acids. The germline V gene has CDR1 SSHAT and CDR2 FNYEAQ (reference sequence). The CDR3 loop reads CASSSGSAYEQYF. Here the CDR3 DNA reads TGTGCTAGCAGCTCGGGGTCTGCCTACGAGCAGTACTTC.

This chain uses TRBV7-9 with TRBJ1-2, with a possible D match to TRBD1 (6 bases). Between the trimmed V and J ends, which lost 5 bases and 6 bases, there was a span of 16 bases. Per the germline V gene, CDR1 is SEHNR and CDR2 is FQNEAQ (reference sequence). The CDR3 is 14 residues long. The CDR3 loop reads CASSPQGGRHGYTF. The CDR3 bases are TGTGCCAGCAGCCCACAAGGGGGGAGACATGGCTACACCTTC.

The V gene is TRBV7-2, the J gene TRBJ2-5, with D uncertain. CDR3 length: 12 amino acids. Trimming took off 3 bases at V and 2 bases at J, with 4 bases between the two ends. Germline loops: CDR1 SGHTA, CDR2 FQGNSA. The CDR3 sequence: CASSLFQETQYF. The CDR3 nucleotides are TGTGCCAGCAGCTTGTTTCAAGAGACCCAGTACTTC.

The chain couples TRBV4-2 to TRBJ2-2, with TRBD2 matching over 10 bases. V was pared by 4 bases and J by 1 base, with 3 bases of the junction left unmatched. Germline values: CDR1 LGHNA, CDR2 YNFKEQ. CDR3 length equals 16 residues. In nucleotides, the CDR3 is TGTGCCAGCAGCCGTCTAGCGGGGGAGAACACCGGGGAGCTGTTTTTT. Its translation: CASSRLAGENTGELFF.

CDR3 sequence: CASSSFINTGELFF. For the CDR3, the DNA is TGTGCCAGCAGCTCCTTCATAAACACCGGGGAGCTGTTTTTT. This chain links TRBV6-1 with TRBJ2-2; D uncertain. Germline assignment: CDR1 MNHNS and CDR2 SASEGT. V was pared by 6 bases and J by 2 bases, with 10 bases between. The CDR3 covers 14 residues.

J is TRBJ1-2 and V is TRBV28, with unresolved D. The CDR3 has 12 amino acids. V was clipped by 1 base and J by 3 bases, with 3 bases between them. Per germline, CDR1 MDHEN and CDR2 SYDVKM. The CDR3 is CASSLFHYGYTF. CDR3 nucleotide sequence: TGTGCCAGCAGTTTATTTCACTATGGCTACACCTTC.

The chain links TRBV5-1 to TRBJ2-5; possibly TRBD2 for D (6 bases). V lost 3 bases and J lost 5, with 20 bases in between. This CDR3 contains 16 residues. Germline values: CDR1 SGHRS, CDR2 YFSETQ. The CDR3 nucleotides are TGCGCCAGCAGCTATTCAGGGACTCCCAGGGTGGAGACCCAGTACTTC. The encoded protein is CASSYSGTPRVETQYF.

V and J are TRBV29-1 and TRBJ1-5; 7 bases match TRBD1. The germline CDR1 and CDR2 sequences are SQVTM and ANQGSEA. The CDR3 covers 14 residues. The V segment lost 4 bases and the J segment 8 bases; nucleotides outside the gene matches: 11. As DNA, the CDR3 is TGCAGCGTTGCGGGGCAGGGGGTCGGTGAGCCCCAGCATTTT. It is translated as CSVAGQGVGEPQHF.

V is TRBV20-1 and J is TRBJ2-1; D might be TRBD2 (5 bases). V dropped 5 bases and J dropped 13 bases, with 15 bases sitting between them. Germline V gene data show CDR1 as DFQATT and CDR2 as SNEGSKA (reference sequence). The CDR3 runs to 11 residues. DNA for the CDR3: TGCAGTGCTCAAAAAGGTCGGACTCAGTTCTTC. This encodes CSAQKGRTQFF.

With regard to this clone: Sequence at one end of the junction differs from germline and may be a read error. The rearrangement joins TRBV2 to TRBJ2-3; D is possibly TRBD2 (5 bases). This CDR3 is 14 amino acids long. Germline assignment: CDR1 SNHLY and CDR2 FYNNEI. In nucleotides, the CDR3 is TGTGCCAACAGTTTACGGACTTACACAGATACGCAGTATTTT. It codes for CANSLRTYTDTQYF.

The CDR3 is CASSEQVGEVYEKLFF. As DNA, the CDR3 is TGTGCCAGCAGTGAACAAGTTGGGGAGGTGTATGAAAAACTGTTTTTT. The chain has TRBV2 and TRBJ1-4; D is ambiguous. The germline V and J ends were trimmed by 2 bases and 6 bases, with 16 bases remaining between them. The CDR3 length is 16 residues. Germline loops: CDR1 SNHLY, CDR2 FYNNEI.

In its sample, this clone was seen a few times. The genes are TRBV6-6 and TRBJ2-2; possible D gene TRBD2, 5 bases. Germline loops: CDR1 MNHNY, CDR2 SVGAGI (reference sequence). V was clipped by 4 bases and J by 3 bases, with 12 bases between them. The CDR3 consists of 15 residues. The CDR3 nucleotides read TGTGCCAGCAGTTCGGGATTAGTAGACACCGGGGAGCTGTTTTTT. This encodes CASSSGLVDTGELFF.

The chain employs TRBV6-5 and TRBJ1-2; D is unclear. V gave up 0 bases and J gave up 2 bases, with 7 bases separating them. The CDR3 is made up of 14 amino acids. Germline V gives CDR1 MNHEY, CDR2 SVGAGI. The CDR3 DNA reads TGTGCCAGCAGTTACTCGAGAGAAAACTATGGCTACACCTTC. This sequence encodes CASSYSRENYGYTF.

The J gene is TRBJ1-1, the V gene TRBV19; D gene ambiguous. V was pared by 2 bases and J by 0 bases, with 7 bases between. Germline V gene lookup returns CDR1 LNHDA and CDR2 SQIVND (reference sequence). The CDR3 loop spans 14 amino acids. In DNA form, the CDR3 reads TGTGCCAGTAGTATAACCGCCATGAACACTGAAGCTTTCTTT. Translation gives CASSITAMNTEAFF.

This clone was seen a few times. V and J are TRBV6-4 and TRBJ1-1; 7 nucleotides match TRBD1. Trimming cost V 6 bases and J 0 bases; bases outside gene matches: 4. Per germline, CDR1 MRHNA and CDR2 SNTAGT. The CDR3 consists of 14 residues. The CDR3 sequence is CASRGTVLNTEAFF. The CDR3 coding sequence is TGTGCCAGCAGGGGGACAGTACTGAACACTGAAGCTTTCTTT.

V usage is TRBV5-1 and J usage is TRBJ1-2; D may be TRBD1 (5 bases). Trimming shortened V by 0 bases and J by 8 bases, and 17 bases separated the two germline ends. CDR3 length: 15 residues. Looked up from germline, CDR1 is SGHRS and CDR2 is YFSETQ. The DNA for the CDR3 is TGCGCCAGCAGCTTGGGGCAGGGCAAGTCTCGGGGCTACACCTTC. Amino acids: CASSLGQGKSRGYTF.

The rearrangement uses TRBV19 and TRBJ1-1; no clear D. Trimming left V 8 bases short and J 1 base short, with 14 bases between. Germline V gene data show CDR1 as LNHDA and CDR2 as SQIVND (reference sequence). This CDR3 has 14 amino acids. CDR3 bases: TGTGCCAGTCATCCACAGTTCTGGAACACTGAAGCTTTCTTT. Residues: CASHPQFWNTEAFF. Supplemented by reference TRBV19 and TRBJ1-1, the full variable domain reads DGGITQSPKYLFRKEGQNVTLSCEQNLNHDAMYWYRQDPGQGLRLIYYSQIVNDFQKGDIAEGYSVSREKKESFPLTVTSAQKNPTAFYLCASHPQFWNTEAFFGQGTRLTVV.

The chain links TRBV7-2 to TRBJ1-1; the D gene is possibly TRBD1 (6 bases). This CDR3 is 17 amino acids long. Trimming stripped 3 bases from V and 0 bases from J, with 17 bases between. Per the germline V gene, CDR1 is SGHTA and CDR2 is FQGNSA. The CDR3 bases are TGTGCCAGCAGCTTTCCCCTGAACAGGGTTATGAACACTGAAGCTTTCTTT. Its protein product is CASSFPLNRVMNTEAFF.

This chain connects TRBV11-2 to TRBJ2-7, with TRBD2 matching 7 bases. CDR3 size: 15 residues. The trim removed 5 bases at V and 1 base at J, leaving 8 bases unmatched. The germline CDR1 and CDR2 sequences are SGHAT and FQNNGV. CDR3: CASSPEWRGSYEQYF. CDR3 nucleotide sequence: TGTGCCAGCAGCCCGGAATGGCGGGGGTCCTACGAGCAGTACTTC.